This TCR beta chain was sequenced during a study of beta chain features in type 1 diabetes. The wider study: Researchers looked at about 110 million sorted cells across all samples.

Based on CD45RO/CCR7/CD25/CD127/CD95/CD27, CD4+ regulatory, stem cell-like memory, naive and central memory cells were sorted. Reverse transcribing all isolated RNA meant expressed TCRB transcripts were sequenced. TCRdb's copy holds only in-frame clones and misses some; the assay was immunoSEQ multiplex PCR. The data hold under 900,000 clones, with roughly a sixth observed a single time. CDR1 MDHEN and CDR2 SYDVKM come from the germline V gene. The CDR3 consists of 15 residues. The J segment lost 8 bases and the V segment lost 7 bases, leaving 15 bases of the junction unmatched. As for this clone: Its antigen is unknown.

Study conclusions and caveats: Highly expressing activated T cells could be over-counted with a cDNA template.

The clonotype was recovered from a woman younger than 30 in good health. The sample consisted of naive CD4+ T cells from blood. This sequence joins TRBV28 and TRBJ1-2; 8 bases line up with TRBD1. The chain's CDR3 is CASIFDPQGAKGYTF. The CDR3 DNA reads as TGTGCCAGCATCTTCGACCCCCAGGGGGCGAAAGGCTACACCTTC.